These T cell receptor beta chains were read from a single sample in a study of blood T cell repertoires in COVID-19. TCRdb's table, derived via immunoSEQ multiplex PCR, lists solely in-frame clones and lacks some. The table records 120,000 to 150,000 clones, roughly 80% of them present only once. The sample was peripheral blood. Source of these receptors: a man aged 45-65 years with active or convalescent COVID-19. CDR3s include the opening cysteine and the closing phenylalanine or tryptophan. D genes are given only for firm matches.

v_call	j_call	d_call	cdr3_aa
TRBV12-3/TRBV12-4	TRBJ2-7	TRBD1	CASSPDRVYEQYF
TRBV5-1	TRBJ2-7	TRBD1	CASRPTGTGMEEQYF
TRBV30	TRBJ1-2	TRBD1	CAWMTGEVDYGYTF
TRBV28	TRBJ1-4	-	CASSGGARTTNEKLFF
TRBV24-1	TRBJ2-3	TRBD1	CATSDLGQDTDTQYF
TRBV19	TRBJ1-2	-	CASSIEDRGYTF
TRBV7-2	TRBJ2-5	-	CASSSRRERETQYF
TRBV27	TRBJ2-7	-	CASSLSRGLSYEQYF
TRBV5-1	TRBJ2-7	-	CASSLRDNIYEQYF
TRBV19	TRBJ2-7	TRBD2	CASSNQREFYEQYF
TRBV5-5	TRBJ1-1	-	CASSPPSAMNTEAFF
TRBV19	TRBJ2-7	-	CASSIVWGRGYEQYF
TRBV9	TRBJ1-6	-	CASSPRGTPPLHF
TRBV3-1/TRBV3-2	TRBJ1-6	-	CASSRQNYNSPLHF